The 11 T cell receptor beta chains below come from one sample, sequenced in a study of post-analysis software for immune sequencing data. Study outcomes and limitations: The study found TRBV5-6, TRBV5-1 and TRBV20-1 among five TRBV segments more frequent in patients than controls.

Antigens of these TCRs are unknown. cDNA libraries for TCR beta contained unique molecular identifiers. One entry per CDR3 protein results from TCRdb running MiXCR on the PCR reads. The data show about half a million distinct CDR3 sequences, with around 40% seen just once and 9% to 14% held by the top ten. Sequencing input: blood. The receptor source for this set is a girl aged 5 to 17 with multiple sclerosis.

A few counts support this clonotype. For the CDR3, the DNA is TGTGCCAGCAGTTACGGGGGTATTACTGAAGCTTTCTTT. Its translation: CASSYGGITEAFF. The V gene is TRBV6-5, the J gene TRBJ1-1; tentative D call: TRBD1 (5 bases). The CDR3 has 13 residues. The ends were cut back, 2 bases at V and 5 bases at J, with 9 bases in the middle. The germline V gene encodes CDR1 MNHEY and CDR2 SVGAGI.

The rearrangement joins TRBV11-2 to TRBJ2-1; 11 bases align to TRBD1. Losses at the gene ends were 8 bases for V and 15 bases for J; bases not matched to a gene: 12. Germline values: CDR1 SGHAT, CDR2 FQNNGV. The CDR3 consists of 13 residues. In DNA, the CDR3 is TGTGCCAGCTCACCGGGACAGGGGGTAATGGGGTTCTTC. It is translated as CASSPGQGVMGFF.

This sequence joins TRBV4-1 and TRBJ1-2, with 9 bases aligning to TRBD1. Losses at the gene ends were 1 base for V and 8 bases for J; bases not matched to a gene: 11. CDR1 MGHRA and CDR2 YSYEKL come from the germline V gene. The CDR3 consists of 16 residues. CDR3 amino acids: CASSQVVGDRDEGYTF. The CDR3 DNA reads TGCGCCAGCAGCCAAGTAGTAGGGGACAGGGACGAGGGCTACACCTTC.

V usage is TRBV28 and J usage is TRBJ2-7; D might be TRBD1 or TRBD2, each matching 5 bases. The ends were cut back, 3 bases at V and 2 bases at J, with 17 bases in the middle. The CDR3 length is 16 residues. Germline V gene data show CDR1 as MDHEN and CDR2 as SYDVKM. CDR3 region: CASSFPNEGLTYEQYF. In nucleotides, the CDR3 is TGTGCCAGCAGTTTCCCGAATGAGGGGCTTACCTACGAGCAGTACTTC.

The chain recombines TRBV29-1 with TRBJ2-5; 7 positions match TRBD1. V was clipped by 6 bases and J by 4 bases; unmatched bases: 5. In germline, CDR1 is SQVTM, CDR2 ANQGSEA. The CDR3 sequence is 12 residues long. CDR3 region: CSVHRGGETQYF. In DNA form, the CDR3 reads TGCAGCGTGCACAGGGGTGGAGAGACCCAGTACTTC.

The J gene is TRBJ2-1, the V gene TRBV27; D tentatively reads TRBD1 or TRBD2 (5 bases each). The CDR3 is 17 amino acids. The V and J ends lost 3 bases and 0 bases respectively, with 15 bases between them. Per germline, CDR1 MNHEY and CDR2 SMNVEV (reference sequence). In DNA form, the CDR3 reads TGTGCCAGCAGTTTGGGACCCCGATTGCGCTCCTACAATGAGCAGTTCTTC. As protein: CASSLGPRLRSYNEQFF.

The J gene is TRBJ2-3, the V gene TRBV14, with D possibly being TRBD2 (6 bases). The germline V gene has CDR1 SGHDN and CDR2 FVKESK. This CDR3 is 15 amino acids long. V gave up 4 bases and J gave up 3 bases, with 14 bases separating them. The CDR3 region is CASSLSGWFTDTQYF. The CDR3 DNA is TGTGCCAGCAGCCTGAGCGGGTGGTTTACAGATACGCAGTATTTT.

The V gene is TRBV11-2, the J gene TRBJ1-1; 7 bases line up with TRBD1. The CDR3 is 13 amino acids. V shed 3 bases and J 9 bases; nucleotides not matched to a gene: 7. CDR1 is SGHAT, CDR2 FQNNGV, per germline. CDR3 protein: CASSFYRDSKAFF. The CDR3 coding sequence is TGTGCCAGCAGCTTCTACAGGGACAGTAAAGCTTTCTTT.

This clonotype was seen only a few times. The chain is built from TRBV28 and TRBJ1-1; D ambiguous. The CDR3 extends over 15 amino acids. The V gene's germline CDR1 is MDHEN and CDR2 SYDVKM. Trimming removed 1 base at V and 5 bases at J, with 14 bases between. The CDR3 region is CASSLYWTGDTEAFF. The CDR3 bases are TGTGCCAGCAGTTTATATTGGACTGGGGATACTGAAGCTTTCTTT.

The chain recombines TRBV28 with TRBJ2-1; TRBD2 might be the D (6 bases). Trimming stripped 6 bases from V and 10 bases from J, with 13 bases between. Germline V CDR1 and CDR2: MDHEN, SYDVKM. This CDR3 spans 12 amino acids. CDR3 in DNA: TGTGCCAGCAGGCGGACTATAGGCGAGCAGTTCTTC. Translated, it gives CASRRTIGEQFF. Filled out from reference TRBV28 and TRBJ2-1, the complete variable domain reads DVKVTQSSRYLVKRTGEKVFLECVQDMDHENMFWYRQDPGLGLRLIYFSYDVKMKEKGDIPEGYSVSREKKERFSLILESASTNQTSMYLCASRRTIGEQFFGPGTRLTVL.

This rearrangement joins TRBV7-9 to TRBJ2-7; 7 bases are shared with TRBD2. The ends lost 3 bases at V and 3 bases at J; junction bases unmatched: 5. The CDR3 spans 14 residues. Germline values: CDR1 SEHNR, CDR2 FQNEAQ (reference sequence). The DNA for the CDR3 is TGTGCCAGCAGCTTGGGGGGGTCCGACTACGAGCAGTACTTC. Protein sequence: CASSLGGSDYEQYF. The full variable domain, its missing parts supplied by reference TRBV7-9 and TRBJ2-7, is DTGVSQNPRHKITKRGQNVTFRCDPISEHNRLYWYRQTLGQGPEFLTYFQNEAQLEKSRLLSDRFSAERPKGSFSTLEIQRTEQGDSAMYLCASSLGGSDYEQYFGPGTRLTVT.